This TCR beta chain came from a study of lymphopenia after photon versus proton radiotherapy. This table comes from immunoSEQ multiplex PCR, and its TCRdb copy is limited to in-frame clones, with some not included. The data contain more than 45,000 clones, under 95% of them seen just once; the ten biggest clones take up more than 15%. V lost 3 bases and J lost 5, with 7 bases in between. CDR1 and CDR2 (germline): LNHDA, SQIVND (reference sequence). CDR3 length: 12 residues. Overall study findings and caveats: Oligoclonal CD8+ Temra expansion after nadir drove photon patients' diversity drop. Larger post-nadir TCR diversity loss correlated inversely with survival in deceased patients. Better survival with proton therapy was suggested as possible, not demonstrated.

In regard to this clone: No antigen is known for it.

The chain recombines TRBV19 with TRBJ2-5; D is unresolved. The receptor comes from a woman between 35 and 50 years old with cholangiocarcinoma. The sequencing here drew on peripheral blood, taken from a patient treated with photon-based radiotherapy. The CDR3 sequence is CASSISEETQYF. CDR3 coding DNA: TGTGCCAGTAGTATTTCGGAGGAGACCCAGTACTTC.